This TCR beta chain was found in a study of long-term antiretroviral therapy in people with HIV. A v3.0 immunoSEQ assay was performed at survey level. Libraries were prepared by immunoSEQ multiplex PCR; TCRdb keeps only in-frame clonotypes and omits some of them. This table has about 28,000 clones, nearly 95% appearing once. This clone was recorded once. The CDR3 is 16 amino acids. Germline V gene data show CDR1 as PRHDT and CDR2 as FYEKMQ (reference sequence). V shed 0 bases and J shed 5 bases, with 17 bases lying between them. The TCR comes from a man aged 25 to 40 with HIV. Material: unsorted PBMCs, obtained 6 to 6.5 years after starting antiretroviral therapy. J is TRBJ2-7 and V is TRBV13; D is possibly TRBD1 (5 bases). In DNA form, the CDR3 reads TGTGCCAGCAGCTTAGGCCTAGGGGAAGGAAAAAACGAGCAGTACTTC. Protein: CASSLGLGEGKNEQYF.